What follows describes a single TCR beta chain. The antigen is undetermined. The record originates from a study of T cell responses to AZD1222 COVID-19 vaccine. V was shortened by 3 bases and J by 8 bases, with 17 bases between the two germline ends. The CDR3 is made up of 15 amino acids. CDR1 is SGHTA, CDR2 FQGNSA, per germline. Study results and caveats: Donors were mostly white British, more females; clonal diversity possibly underestimated. Per reports, nearly half of all spike-specific TCRs target regions that are unmutated in variants.

The data were produced by immunoSEQ multiplex PCR, yet TCRdb's version contains in-frame clones alone and is incomplete. Found here are 95,000 to 150,000 clones, roughly 88% of them singletons; the top ten hold 4.5% to 6%. The chain is built from TRBV7-2 and TRBJ2-1; tentative D call: TRBD1 (6 bases). The clonotype originates from an adult in good health. This specimen consisted of peripheral blood, obtained on day 0 of AZD1222 vaccination. In DNA form, the CDR3 reads TGTGCCAGCAGCTTCAGGGGCTCAACATTCGATGAGCAGTTCTTC. Protein product: CASSFRGSTFDEQFF.